The 7 T cell receptor beta chains below come from one sample, sequenced in a study of T cells in Graves' hyperthyroidism and ophthalmopathy. From RNA transcripts, TCR beta CDR3 regions were amplified. The TCR CDR3 was amplified in a first-round RT-PCR using the HTBI primer set. TCRdb fed the multiplex PCR reads into MiXCR, producing one record per CDR3 protein. The table includes around 380,000 distinct CDR3 sequences, roughly 12% detected once. Sequenced sample: blood. Receptors were obtained from a young man with Graves' hyperthyroidism that later progressed to Graves' ophthalmopathy.

This clonotype was picked up many times. The chain recombines TRBV12-3 or TRBV12-4 with TRBJ2-5, with D perhaps matching TRBD2 (6 bases). This CDR3 region has 11 residues. Trimming removed 10 bases at V and 13 bases at J, with 19 bases between. For the CDR3, the DNA is TGTGCCAAACGGCGGGGATTGTTTGGGTACTTC. The encoded protein is CAKRRGLFGYF.

CDR3 nucleotides: TGCGCCAGCAGCCAAGAAAAACGGGGGGGCATATACGAGCAGTACTTC. This codes for CASSQEKRGGIYEQYF. The rearrangement joins TRBV4-1 to TRBJ2-7; TRBD2 matches 8 bases. Germline CDR1 MGHRA, CDR2 YSYEKL. The CDR3 consists of 16 residues. V lost 0 bases and J lost 4; bases outside the gene matches: 8.

This clonotype was seen a few times. The chain couples TRBV6-1 to TRBJ1-5; possible D gene TRBD1, 5 bases. Germline values: CDR1 MNHNS, CDR2 SASEGT. The CDR3 runs to 14 residues. The ends were cut back, 4 bases at V and 9 bases at J, with 16 bases in the middle. CDR3 DNA sequence: TGTGCCAGCAGTGCTTCCGGGGCAAAGGGGCCCCAGCATTTT. It is translated as CASSASGAKGPQHF.

The chain has TRBV15 and TRBJ1-3, with D uncertain. V was trimmed by 0 bases and J by 8 bases, leaving 8 bases between them. Germline CDR1 LNHNV, CDR2 YYDKDF (reference sequence). This CDR3 has 13 amino acids. This CDR3 reads CATSREHGDTIYF. The CDR3 nucleotides read TGTGCCACCAGCAGAGAGCACGGGGACACCATATATTTT.

This clonotype was counted ten times or more. The chain uses TRBV28 and TRBJ2-7; perhaps TRBD1 as D (6 bases). Deletions cut 6 bases from V and 2 bases from J, with 8 bases between. Germline-derived CDR1 and CDR2 are MDHEN and SYDVKM. CDR3 length equals 12 residues. The CDR3 bases are TGTGCCAGCAGACAGGGTGCCTACGAGCAGTACTTC. The encoded protein is CASRQGAYEQYF.

This clonotype was observed at least ten times. The V call is TRBV5-1, the J call TRBJ2-3; no firm D call. The CDR3 spans 15 residues. V shed 0 bases and J shed 2 bases, with 10 bases lying between them. In germline, CDR1 is SGHRS, CDR2 YFSETQ. In DNA, the CDR3 is TGCGCCAGCAGCTTGGCGGCCATACTCACAGATACGCAGTATTTT. This encodes CASSLAAILTDTQYF.

This clonotype was observed a few times. This sequence joins TRBV29-1 and TRBJ1-6; tentative D call: TRBD1 (5 bases). V was pared by 5 bases and J by 7 bases, with 15 bases between. The length of the CDR3 is 14 residues. CDR1 is SQVTM and CDR2 is ANQGSEA in the germline V gene. CDR3 in amino acids: CSVRAGSPNSPLHF. The CDR3 DNA reads TGCAGCGTTCGTGCAGGGAGCCCCAATTCACCCCTCCACTTT.